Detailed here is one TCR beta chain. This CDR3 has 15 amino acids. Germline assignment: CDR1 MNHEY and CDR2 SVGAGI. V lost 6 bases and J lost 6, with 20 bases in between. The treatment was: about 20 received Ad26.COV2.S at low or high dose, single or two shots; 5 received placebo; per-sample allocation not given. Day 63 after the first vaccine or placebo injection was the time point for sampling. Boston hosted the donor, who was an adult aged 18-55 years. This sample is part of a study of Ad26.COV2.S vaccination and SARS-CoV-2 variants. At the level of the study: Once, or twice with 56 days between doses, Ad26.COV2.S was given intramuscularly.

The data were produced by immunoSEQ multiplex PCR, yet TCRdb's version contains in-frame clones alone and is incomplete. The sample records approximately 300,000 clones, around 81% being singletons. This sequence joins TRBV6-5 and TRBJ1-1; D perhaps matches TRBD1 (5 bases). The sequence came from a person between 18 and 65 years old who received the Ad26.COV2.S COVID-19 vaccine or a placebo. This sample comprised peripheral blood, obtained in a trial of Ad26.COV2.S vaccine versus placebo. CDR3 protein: CASSRDPGQGPEAFF. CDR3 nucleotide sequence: TGTGCCAGCAGCCGTGACCCAGGGCAGGGCCCTGAAGCTTTCTTT.